This T cell receptor beta chain was identified in a study of T cells in Graves' hyperthyroidism and ophthalmopathy. CDR1 is DFQATT and CDR2 is SNEGSKA in the germline V gene (reference sequence). V lost 1 base and J lost 6, with 15 bases in between. The CDR3 length is 15 residues. This clonotype has at least ten counts. The antigen is unknown. Stability of Graves' hyperthyroidism was defined as absent ophthalmopathy progression within 18 months. A roughly 9.3 ml volume of fresh peripheral blood provided the PBMCs. Amplified TCR beta CDR3 regions came from RNA transcripts. TCR CDR3 underwent first-round RT-PCR with the HTBI primer set. TCRdb processed the multiplex PCR reads anew with MiXCR; each CDR3 protein has one entry. The data show a few hundred thousand distinct CDR3 sequences, under 15% seen once. Study-wide findings and caveats: Patients with ophthalmopathy were separated from those with stable hyperthyroidism by a 13 V-J model. In validation, the model predicted ophthalmopathy. These predictions came a median about 6 months before onset.

This sequence originates from a woman in her thirties with Graves' hyperthyroidism. Material for sequencing was blood. The chain has TRBV20-1 and TRBJ1-4; D might be TRBD1 (5 bases). CDR3 DNA: TGCAGTGCTAGAGGTTCTGGGGCAGGGTATGAAAAACTGTTTTTT. Translating it yields CSARGSGAGYEKLFF.